The 28 T cell receptor beta chains listed next were all sequenced from one sample in a study of T cell responses to AZD1222 COVID-19 vaccine. TCRdb's copy holds only in-frame clones and misses some; the assay was immunoSEQ multiplex PCR. The sample shows around 76,000 clones, approximately 85% of them seen only once. Sequenced material: peripheral blood, taken on day 0 of AZD1222 vaccination. These receptors originate from an adult in good health.

The rearrangement links TRBV3-1 (or the pseudogene TRBV3-2) to TRBJ1-5; D is perhaps TRBD1 (6 bases). This CDR3 has 17 amino acids. V lost 1 base, J lost 3 bases, and 16 bases lay in between. Germline loops: CDR1 LGHDT, CDR2 YNNKEL (reference sequence). CDR3 protein: CASSQATGISFNQPQHF. The CDR3 DNA follows: TGTGCCAGCAGCCAAGCTACAGGGATTAGTTTCAATCAGCCCCAGCATTTT.

This chain connects TRBV12-3 or TRBV12-4 to TRBJ2-2, with D possibly called TRBD1 or TRBD2 (5 bases each). The CDR3 runs 12 residues. V lost 8 bases and J lost 7, with 11 bases in between. CDR3 protein: CASRGPYGELFF. The CDR3 DNA is TGTGCCAGCCGGGGACCTTACGGGGAGCTGTTTTTT.

This clone has a single count. This chain links TRBV18 with TRBJ1-2; TRBD1 matches 8 bases. The CDR3 covers 16 residues. With V trimmed by 3 bases and J by 3 bases, 9 bases remained unmatched. Germline CDR1 reads KGHSH; CDR2 reads LQKENI. In DNA form, the CDR3 reads TGTGCCAGCTCACCGTCGACAGGGGTGGTCGACTATGGCTACACCTTC. Translating it yields CASSPSTGVVDYGYTF.

The chain joins TRBV4-3 to TRBJ2-7; D gene uncertain. This CDR3 contains 13 residues. Germline V gene data show CDR1 as LGHNA and CDR2 as YSLEER. V was cut by 0 bases and J by 6 bases, with 9 bases left in between. In DNA, the CDR3 is TGCGCCAGCAGCCAAGACACCGGCATCGAGCAGTACTTC. Amino acids: CASSQDTGIEQYF.

This chain uses TRBV5-6 with TRBJ2-7, with D unresolved. Trimming pared 2 bases from V and 6 bases from J, leaving 9 bases between. Germline values: CDR1 SGHDT, CDR2 YYEEEE. The CDR3 sequence is 12 residues long. The CDR3 is CASSLSRSEQYF. The CDR3 coding sequence is TGTGCCAGCAGCTTAAGCAGATCCGAGCAGTACTTC.

The chain recombines TRBV6-5 with TRBJ2-7, with D maybe TRBD1 (6 bases). The CDR3 totals 12 residues. Germline lookup yields CDR1 MNHEY and CDR2 SVGAGI. Trimming cost V 10 bases and J 0 bases, with 10 bases left between them. Here the CDR3 reads CAMGAHSYEQYF. The CDR3 coding sequence is TGTGCCATGGGGGCCCACTCCTACGAGCAGTACTTC.

This chain joins TRBV5-4 and TRBJ2-4; 16 bases map to TRBD2. The CDR3 is made up of 20 amino acids. J was trimmed by 0 bases and V by 0 bases; bases with no gene match: 6. Per germline, CDR1 SGHNT and CDR2 YYREEE (reference sequence). CDR3 in DNA: TGTGCCAGCAGCTTGGAAGGGACTAGCGGGGGGGCTCCAGCCAAAAACATTCAGTACTTC. Translation gives CASSLEGTSGGAPAKNIQYF. Using reference TRBV5-4 and TRBJ2-4 for the parts outside the CDR3, the full variable domain is ETGVTQSPTHLIKTRGQQVTLRCSSQSGHNTVSWYQQALGQGPQFIFQYYREEENGRGNFPPRFSGLQFPNYSSELNVNALELDDSALYLCASSLEGTSGGAPAKNIQYFGAGTRLSVL.

The chain carries TRBV18 and TRBJ2-3; 8 bases align to TRBD2. The CDR3 covers 17 residues. CDR1 KGHSH and CDR2 LQKENI come from the germline V gene. V lost 3 bases and J lost 4; bases outside the gene matches: 12. The CDR3 is CASSPRPGRGVADTQYF. The CDR3 DNA sequence: TGTGCCAGCTCACCCCGCCCTGGGCGGGGGGTGGCAGATACGCAGTATTTT.

This rearrangement joins TRBV28 to TRBJ2-4; possible D gene TRBD1, 5 bases. Germline assignment: CDR1 MDHEN and CDR2 SYDVKM. Trimming shortened V by 11 bases and J by 8 bases, and 13 bases separated the two germline ends. The CDR3 totals 11 residues. The CDR3, as DNA: TGTGCCCACTCCCAGGGTCACATTCAGTACTTC. Protein product: CAHSQGHIQYF.

J is TRBJ1-2 and V is TRBV18, with 7 positions matching TRBD1. V lost 3 bases to trimming and J lost 2 bases; unmatched junction nucleotides: 6. The CDR3 totals 15 residues. The germline CDR1 and CDR2 sequences are KGHSH and LQKENI. DNA for the CDR3: TGTGCCAGCTCACCCCAGACAGGGTCCAACTATGGCTACACCTTC. As protein: CASSPQTGSNYGYTF. The whole variable domain, remainder taken from reference TRBV18 and TRBJ1-2, is NAGVMQNPRHLVRRRGQEARLRCSPMKGHSHVYWYRQLPEEGLKFMVYLQKENIIDESGMPKERFSAEFPKEGPSILRIQQVVRGDSAAYFCASSPQTGSNYGYTFGSGTRLTVV.

J is TRBJ2-5 and V is TRBV9, with TRBD1 matching 12 bases. This CDR3 region has 16 residues. The ends lost 2 bases at V and 4 bases at J; junction bases unmatched: 6. Per germline, CDR1 SGDLS and CDR2 YYNGEE. DNA for the CDR3: TGTGCCAGCAGCGTCGGGACAGGGGGCTTCGGAGAGACCCAGTACTTC. Amino acid sequence: CASSVGTGGFGETQYF.

The chain couples TRBV5-1 to TRBJ1-2; D call uncertain. CDR3 length: 15 residues. CDR1 SGHRS and CDR2 YFSETQ come from the germline V gene. Trimming took 0 bases from V and 4 from J, leaving 13 bases between them. The chain's CDR3 is CASSLDTNRVYGYTF. CDR3 nucleotide sequence: TGCGCCAGCAGCTTGGACACAAATCGGGTCTATGGCTACACCTTC.

The chain links TRBV9 to TRBJ2-2, with D possibly being TRBD1 or TRBD2 (5 bases each). The CDR3 loop spans 15 amino acids. Trimming pared 1 base from V and 3 bases from J, leaving 10 bases between. The V gene's germline CDR1 is SGDLS and CDR2 YYNGEE. As DNA, the CDR3 is TGTGCCAGCAGCGTATCAGGGCGGGACACCGGGGAGCTGTTTTTT. Translated, it gives CASSVSGRDTGELFF.

The gene calls are TRBV15 and TRBJ2-7; D possibly corresponds to TRBD1 (6 bases). V was clipped by 1 base and J by 6 bases, with 16 bases between them. This CDR3 comprises 15 residues. CDR1 and CDR2 from the germline V gene are LNHNV and YYDKDF (reference sequence). CDR3 nucleotide sequence: TGTGCCACCAGCAGAGCCACCTCTACAGGGCCCGAGCAGTACTTC. Protein product: CATSRATSTGPEQYF.

J is TRBJ1-2 and V is TRBV5-6, with TRBD1 as a possible D gene (5 bases). This CDR3 is built from 17 residues. Germline V gene sequence: CDR1 SGHDT, CDR2 YYEEEE. V was shortened by 0 bases and J by 3 bases, with 18 bases between the two germline ends. The CDR3 reads CASSLGFGGVGDYGYTF. DNA for the CDR3: TGTGCCAGCAGCTTGGGTTTTGGAGGTGTGGGGGACTATGGCTACACCTTC.

The chain combines TRBV27 with TRBJ2-5; D remains ambiguous. Trimming pared 2 bases from V and 4 bases from J, leaving 14 bases between. The length of the CDR3 is 15 residues. Per germline, CDR1 MNHEY and CDR2 SMNVEV (reference sequence). The CDR3 bases are TGTGCCAGCAGTTTAGCTGGTAGGGTTAGAGAGACCCAGTACTTC. Protein: CASSLAGRVRETQYF.

The V and J genes are TRBV7-9 and TRBJ1-3, with D maybe TRBD1 (5 bases). V dropped 1 base and J dropped 5 bases, with 15 bases sitting between them. The CDR3 is 16 residues long. Germline V gene sequence: CDR1 SEHNR, CDR2 FQNEAQ (reference sequence). The CDR3 DNA sequence: TGTGCCAGCAGCTTAGATATGCCAGGGCGTAGAAACACCATATATTTT. Amino acid sequence: CASSLDMPGRRNTIYF.

The chain has TRBV11-2 and TRBJ2-3; D not resolved. The germline CDR1 and CDR2 sequences are SGHAT and FQNNGV. CDR3 length equals 13 residues. Deletions cut 5 bases from V and 8 bases from J, with 14 bases between. The CDR3 nucleotides read TGTGCCAGCAGCCTGACGGACCTCGGTACGCAGTATTTT. Protein product: CASSLTDLGTQYF.

The V gene is TRBV6-4, the J gene TRBJ1-3; D is perhaps TRBD1 (5 bases). Trimming pared 0 bases from V and 4 bases from J, leaving 13 bases between. The CDR3 consists of 16 residues. Looked up from germline, CDR1 is MRHNA and CDR2 is SNTAGT. CDR3 in amino acids: CASSDSGLGDGNTIYF. In DNA form, the CDR3 reads TGTGCCAGCAGTGACTCAGGGTTGGGGGACGGAAACACCATATATTTT.

CDR3 region: CASSLSSGRRLEKLFF. In DNA, the CDR3 is TGTGCCAGCAGCTTAAGCTCTGGCAGGCGCTTGGAAAAACTGTTTTTT. The chain joins TRBV11-1 to TRBJ1-4; D unresolved. Germline V gene lookup returns CDR1 SGHAT and CDR2 FQDESV (reference sequence). Trimming took 2 bases from V and 8 from J, leaving 18 bases between them. The CDR3 runs to 16 residues.

The V gene is TRBV4-3, the J gene TRBJ1-4, with 7 bases identical to TRBD1. Germline trimming cut 1 base from V and 7 bases from J; bases unmatched to any gene: 18. The CDR3 extends over 19 amino acids. The germline gives CDR1 LGHNA, CDR2 YSLEER. The CDR3 reads CASSQALPTWDSGGEKLFF. As DNA, the CDR3 is TGCGCCAGCAGCCAAGCTCTGCCGACCTGGGACAGTGGGGGTGAAAAACTGTTTTTT.

This chain connects TRBV11-2 to TRBJ1-2; 10 bases are shared with TRBD1. The CDR3 covers 17 residues. After removal of 5 bases from V and 3 bases from J, the junction contained 12 bases not matched to a gene. Germline V gene data show CDR1 as SGHAT and CDR2 as FQNNGV. The CDR3 bases are TGTGCCAGCAGCCAGGCCTGGGACAGGGGCCGACACTATGGCTACACCTTC. Amino acid sequence: CASSQAWDRGRHYGYTF.

CDR3 sequence (DNA): TGTGCCAGCAGCCCTGGGACCGGTGGAAACACCATATATTTT. Translating it yields CASSPGTGGNTIYF. The chain employs TRBV7-3 and TRBJ1-3, with D possibly being TRBD1 (5 bases). The ends were cut back, 5 bases at V and 3 bases at J, with 11 bases in the middle. The germline V gene has CDR1 SGHTA and CDR2 FQGTGA. The CDR3 covers 14 residues.

V and J are TRBV3-1 (or the pseudogene TRBV3-2) and TRBJ2-7; no clear D gene. The CDR3 is 15 amino acids. Trimming took 10 bases from V and 3 from J, leaving 22 bases between them. CDR1 is LGHDT, CDR2 YNNKEL, per germline (reference sequence). CDR3 protein: CATKIPGGNGYEQYF. Written as DNA, the CDR3 is TGTGCCACCAAAATTCCGGGTGGGAACGGCTACGAGCAGTACTTC.

The rearrangement links TRBV4-1 to TRBJ1-1; 7 bases align to TRBD1. The germline V gene has CDR1 MGHRA and CDR2 YSYEKL. There are 18 residues in the CDR3. J was trimmed by 0 bases and V by 0 bases; bases with no gene match: 10. Written as DNA, the CDR3 is TGCGCCAGCAGCCAAGATTCCCCGGGACAGCGATTGAACACTGAAGCTTTCTTT. Translated, it gives CASSQDSPGQRLNTEAFF.

The chain carries TRBV30 and TRBJ1-1; tentative D call: TRBD1 (5 bases). V was pared by 0 bases and J by 2 bases, with 13 bases between. The CDR3 consists of 15 residues. The germline gives CDR1 GTSNPN, CDR2 SVGIG (reference sequence). In DNA form, the CDR3 reads TGTGCCTGGAGTGTATTTTCGGGGGTAAACACTGAAGCTTTCTTT. Protein sequence: CAWSVFSGVNTEAFF.

The chain employs TRBV16 and TRBJ2-2, with D possibly matching TRBD2 (5 bases). CDR3 length: 17 residues. The germline V and J ends were trimmed by 3 bases and 0 bases, with 14 bases remaining between them. From germline, CDR1 is KGHSY and CDR2 FQNENV. The CDR3 region has the DNA TGTGCCAGCAGCCAGAGGGTCGGCAGATCGAACACCGGGGAGCTGTTTTTT. Translation gives CASSQRVGRSNTGELFF.

The J gene is TRBJ2-5, the V gene TRBV15, with a possible D match to TRBD1 (5 bases). This CDR3 has 12 residues. Germline CDR1 LNHNV, CDR2 YYDKDF (reference sequence). Trimming took 6 bases from V and 5 from J, leaving 10 bases between them. The DNA for the CDR3 is TGTGCCACCAGTGCAGGGTTGGAGACCCAGTACTTC. Its protein is CATSAGLETQYF.